One and the same sample provided the 5 T cell receptor beta chains below, sequenced in a study of blood T cell repertoires in COVID-19. Only in-frame clones appear in the TCRdb table, and some are missing; sequencing was by immunoSEQ multiplex PCR. Altogether approximately 320,000 clones are present, about nine tenths being singletons, with the ten largest covering approximately 12%. Specimen: peripheral blood. The receptors stem from a woman younger than 45 with COVID-19, enrolled during active disease.

The chain couples TRBV12-3 or TRBV12-4 to TRBJ1-5, with TRBD1 matching over 8 bases. This CDR3 has 13 residues. V trimming: 7 bases; J trimming: 5 bases; junction bases outside the gene matches: 4. The DNA of the CDR3 is TGTGCCAGCACCCAGACAGGGGATCAGCCCCAGCATTTT. Protein: CASTQTGDQPQHF.

This chain links TRBV27 with TRBJ1-5, with D possibly TRBD1 on 6 matching bases. The CDR3 contains 13 residues. In germline, CDR1 is MNHEY, CDR2 SMNVEV (reference sequence). The V and J ends lost 6 bases and 3 bases respectively, with 9 bases between them. Here the CDR3 DNA reads TGTGCCAGCAGGGACAGCTACAATCAGCCCCAGCATTTT. As protein: CASRDSYNQPQHF.

This chain connects TRBV7-2 to TRBJ2-2, with 7 bases lining up with TRBD2. Germline V gene lookup returns CDR1 SGHTA and CDR2 FQGNSA. With 5 bases clipped from V and 5 bases from J, the junction kept 11 bases outside the gene matches. The CDR3 spans 16 residues. CDR3 sequence reads: CASSPGGRGRTGELFF. CDR3 DNA sequence: TGTGCCAGCAGCCCCGGGGGGAGGGGTAGAACCGGGGAGCTGTTTTTT.

The chain recombines TRBV4-1 with TRBJ2-1; D is possibly TRBD2 (5 bases). The germline V gene has CDR1 MGHRA and CDR2 YSYEKL. The CDR3 is made up of 15 amino acids. V was clipped by 4 bases and J by 10 bases, with 20 bases between them. The CDR3 DNA reads TGCGCCAGCAGCCTGAGGAGCGGAGGATACGGCGAGCAGTTCTTC. Amino acids: CASSLRSGGYGEQFF.

This sequence joins TRBV12-3 or TRBV12-4 and TRBJ2-3; TRBD1 might be the D (5 bases). CDR3 length equals 13 residues. Trimming removed 2 bases at V and 6 bases at J, with 9 bases between. CDR3 sequence (DNA): TGTGCCAGCAGTTTAATCAGGGCCGATACGCAGTATTTT. Protein product: CASSLIRADTQYF.